This T cell receptor (beta chain) is from a study of CD4 T cells in relation to SARS-CoV-2 and coronaviruses (dated by TCRdb to about 2021). Looking at the study overall: In the ViraFEST assay, PBMCs were cultured with antigen for about eleven days, after which TCR beta CDR3s were sequenced to identify clonal expansions specific to the antigen. The full convalescent cohort of some 11 patients had a median age of about 40 years, ranging from roughly 21 to 80 years. Expansion assays from other donors in the study were sequenced with a different, Illumina-based TCR-beta assay. The roughly twelve convalescent patients included 8 males and 4 females; two subjects were Hispanic. The study assessed, at the TCR clonotype level, memory CD4+ T cell crossreactivity between SARS-CoV-2 and common cold coronavirus spike proteins. Patient-derived lymphoblastoid cell lines were used to map the HLA restriction of shared crossreactive spike epitopes. Samples from three pre-COVID donors and the naive versus memory experiments were sequenced with the Adaptive Biotechnologies TCR-sequencing kit; other data were Illumina-based.

Study-wide conclusions, independent of this receptor: Small numbers of patients and of tested TCRs were a limitation of the study. Roughly 64% of donors had memory CD4+ clonotypes that crossrecognized SARS-CoV-2 and at least one common cold coronavirus spike. Because no donor provided both pre-pandemic and post-infection samples, tracing the source of pre-existing responses was limited. Naive versus memory sequencing indicated that memory recall responses, rather than primary responses primed during culture, are detected by the assay. Since the crossreactivity analysis centred on spike protein, crossreactivity against other viral proteins was not assessed. Compared with monoreactive clones, crossreactive clones had significantly weaker SARS-CoV-2-driven expansion, a result consistent with antigenic imprinting.

DNA from CEF-cultured naive and memory CD4+ T cells underwent immunoSEQ TCR-beta sequencing at survey level. Regarding the original processing steps: During preprocessing, nonproductive sequences were removed, along with CDR3s that did not begin with C, did not end with F or W, or were shorter than 7 amino acids. The MANAFEST web app was used to call antigen-specific clonotypes on the basis of expansion compared with the reference and with other culture wells. A clone counted as positive if significantly expanded in 2 of 3 replicate wells versus the reference culture at FDR below 0.05. A further requirement for positive clones was significant expansion compared with all other tandem wells, along with an odds ratio above 5. Cultured and uncultured naive and memory CD4+ repertoires were searched for CDR3s previously identified as spike- and CEF-reactive. Pairwise Levenshtein distance, computed with the stringdist R package after three terminal residues were trimmed from each end, was used as the measure of CDR3 homology. The clones in this table, taken by TCRdb from immuneACCESS, are in-frame only. Not every clone is retained; where verified, under half of the shortfall comes from an unresolved V gene, and the cause of the rest is unknown. V, J and clone size were drawn from that table, and D and trimming were deduced from the DNA. The sample profile shows 35,000 to 40,000 clones; approximately 82% of them were found once. The ten largest make up approximately 5% of the sample.

Concerning this clone itself: The antigen it recognizes is unknown. Within one base of it there is no much larger clone, and no base qualities were kept.

The germline V gene (reference sequence) sets CDR1 to LGHDT and CDR2 to YNNKEL. The V end loses 0 bases and the J end loses 2 bases, and a stretch of 11 bases separates them. Taken from cysteine to phenylalanine, the CDR3 has 15 residues. Just the 45-base CDR3 DNA is kept, in frame starting at base 1. Naive and memory CD4+ T cells were separated from cryopreserved PBMCs through CD4 enrichment, which was followed by EasySep naive CD4+ T cell enrichment. Sorted naive or memory CD4+ T cells (about 9.2 x 10^4) were cultured 1:1 with T cell-depleted PBMCs and CEF peptides for more than eight days. Each peptide culture condition was generally run in triplicate replicate wells. Ficoll-Paque PLUS gradient centrifugation was used to isolate PBMCs from either whole blood or leukapheresis product. PBMCs were either cryopreserved at -140°C or used fresh in the expansion assay. The QIAamp Micro DNA Kit was used to extract genomic DNA from the CD4+ T cells.

The sequence derives from an adult with COVID-19. Rearrangement joined TRBV3-1 (or the pseudogene TRBV3-2) to TRBJ2-7; the D gene is perhaps TRBD2, from 6 matching bases. Sequencing was performed on naive CD4+ T cells from PBMCs, cultured in vitro. The cell subset or site label of this sample denotes: naive CD4+ T cells isolated by negative enrichment. The DNA reads as follows: TGTGCCAGCAGCCAAGATGCGGGACCGACCTACGAGCAGTACTTC. It is translated as CASSQDAGPTYEQYF.